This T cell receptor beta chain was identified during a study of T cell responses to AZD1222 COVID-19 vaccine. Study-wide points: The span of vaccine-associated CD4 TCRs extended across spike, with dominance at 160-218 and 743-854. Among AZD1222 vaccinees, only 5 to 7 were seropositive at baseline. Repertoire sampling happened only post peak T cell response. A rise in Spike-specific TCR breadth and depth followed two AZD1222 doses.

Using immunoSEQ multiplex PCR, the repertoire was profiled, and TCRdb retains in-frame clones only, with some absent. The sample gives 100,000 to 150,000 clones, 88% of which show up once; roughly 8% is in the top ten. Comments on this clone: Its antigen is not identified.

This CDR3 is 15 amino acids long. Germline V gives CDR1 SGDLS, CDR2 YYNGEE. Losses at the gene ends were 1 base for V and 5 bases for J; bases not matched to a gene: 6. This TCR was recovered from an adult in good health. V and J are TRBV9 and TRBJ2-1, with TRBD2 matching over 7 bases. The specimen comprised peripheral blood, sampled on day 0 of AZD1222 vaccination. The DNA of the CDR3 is TGTGCCAGCAGCGTATTAGCGGGCCTTCACAATGAGCAGTTCTTC. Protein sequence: CASSVLAGLHNEQFF.